A single T cell receptor (beta chain) is shown here with its context. Its antigen remains undetermined. No base-level quality is on record; no much larger clone is a single base apart. This specimen belongs to a study of T-cell memory formation after mild COVID-19 (dated by TCRdb to about 2021). Context from the whole study: TCR sequence clusters from the two donors were largely donor specific. In a couple of donors, T-cell clones that expanded and contracted after mild COVID-19 were tracked by sequencing TCRalpha and TCRbeta repertoires over time. Two young, previously healthy adult volunteers, one female and one male, were included in the cohort.

The sequencing machine was an Illumina NovaSeq 6000. TCRalpha and TCRbeta cDNA libraries were constructed by 5'RACE with constant-segment primers, with sample barcodes and unique molecular identifiers being introduced. RNA was extracted from every sample with Trizol reagent. Library amplification was performed in two PCR steps, and a second sample barcode and Illumina TruSeq adapters were introduced in the second step. The libraries were sequenced on an Illumina NovaSeq using 2 x 150 bp paired-end reads. The paper's processing steps were these. Reads were demultiplexed and collapsed into UMI-guided consensus sequences with migec v1.2.7. Using mixcr v2.1.11, UMI consensuses were aligned to TRA and TRB V and J templates and then assembled into clonotypes. A clonotype was counted as expanded or contracted only when both edgeR and NoisET called the clonotype significant, with the noise models trained on biological replicates. For edgeR calls, a false discovery rate-adjusted p below 0.01 and a log2 fold-change threshold of 1 were applied. As an exploratory analysis of dynamics, max-normalized trajectories of the 1000 most abundant clonotypes were examined by PCA with hierarchical clustering. Separately sequenced CD4+ and CD8+ repertoires were used to assign a CD4 or CD8 phenotype to each responding clone. TCRdb ran its own pipeline on the public reads, namely fastp trimming at Q25 and MiXCR clone calling, and kept in-frame beta chains. Each CDR3 protein appears once, grouped with its most common genes and DNA. The V and J calls, along with clone size, are taken from TCRdb and not from the paper's own processing. The sample yields roughly 450,000 distinct CDR3 sequences; about a sixth were counted once. 20% to 25% of the sample comes from the top ten.

As encoded in the germline V gene, CDR1 is KGHSH while CDR2 is LQKENI. V loses 3 bases, J loses 2 bases, and the germline ends lie 13 bases apart. Including cysteine and phenylalanine, the CDR3 has 15 amino acids. This entry keeps only the CDR3 DNA: 45 bases, framed from base 1. Ficoll-Paque density gradient centrifugation was used to isolate PBMCs. The research as a whole found: Contracting CD4+ clones were found mainly in CM and EM memory subsets, while CD8+ clones were enriched in EMRA. The second-wave clones that peaked on day 37 were not confirmed to be SARS-CoV-2 specific. Some responding clones were detected in pre-infection memory, suggesting pre-existing cross-reactive memory T cells joined the SARS-CoV-2 response. Clones that contracted from day 15 to 85 showed balanced CD4/CD8 phenotypes, whereas a second wave of clones that expanded from day 15 to 37 leaned towards CD4+. Only a couple of mild cases were covered by the study, and larger cohorts that include severe cases with pre-infection samples were considered necessary.

The rearrangement joined TRBV18 to TRBJ1-2; TRBD1 is possibly the D segment (5 matching bases). The clonotype originates from a man younger than 35 who had mild COVID-19 (a few samples of this study predate the infection). The sample titles of this study are shuffled in the database, so cell type and time point are left out; the donor was told from shared clones. The sequenced sample was PBMCs or a T cell subset sorted from them (not recorded which). The CDR3 corresponds to CASSPTGDPNYGYTF. At the DNA level, the sequence is TGTGCCAGCTCACCGACGGGGGATCCCAACTATGGCTACACCTTC.